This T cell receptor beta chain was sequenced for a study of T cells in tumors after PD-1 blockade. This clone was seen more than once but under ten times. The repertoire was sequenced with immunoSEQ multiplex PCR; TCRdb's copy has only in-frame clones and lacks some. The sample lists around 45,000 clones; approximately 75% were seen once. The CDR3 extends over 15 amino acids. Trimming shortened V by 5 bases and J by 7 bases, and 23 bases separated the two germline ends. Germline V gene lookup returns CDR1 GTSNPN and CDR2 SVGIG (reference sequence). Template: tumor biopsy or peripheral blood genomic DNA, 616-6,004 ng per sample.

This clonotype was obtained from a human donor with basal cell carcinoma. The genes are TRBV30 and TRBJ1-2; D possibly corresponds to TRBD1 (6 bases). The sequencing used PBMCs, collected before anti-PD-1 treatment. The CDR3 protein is CAWEPPGQTTSGYTF. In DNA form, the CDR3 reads TGTGCCTGGGAACCCCCGGGACAAACAACGAGTGGCTACACCTTC.